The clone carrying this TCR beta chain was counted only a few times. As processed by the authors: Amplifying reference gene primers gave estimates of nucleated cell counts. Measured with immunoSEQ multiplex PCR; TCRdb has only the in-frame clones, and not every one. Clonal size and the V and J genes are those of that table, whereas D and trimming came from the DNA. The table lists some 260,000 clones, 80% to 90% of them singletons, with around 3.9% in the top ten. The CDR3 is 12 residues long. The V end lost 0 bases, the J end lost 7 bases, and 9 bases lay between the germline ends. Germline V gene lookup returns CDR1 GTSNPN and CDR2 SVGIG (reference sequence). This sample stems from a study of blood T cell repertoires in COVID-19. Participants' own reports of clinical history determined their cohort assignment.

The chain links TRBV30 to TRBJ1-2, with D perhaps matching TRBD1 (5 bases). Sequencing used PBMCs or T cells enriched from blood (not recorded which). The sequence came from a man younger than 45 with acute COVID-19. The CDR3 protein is CAWSVQARGYTF. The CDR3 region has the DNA TGTGCCTGGAGTGTACAGGCACGTGGCTACACCTTC.